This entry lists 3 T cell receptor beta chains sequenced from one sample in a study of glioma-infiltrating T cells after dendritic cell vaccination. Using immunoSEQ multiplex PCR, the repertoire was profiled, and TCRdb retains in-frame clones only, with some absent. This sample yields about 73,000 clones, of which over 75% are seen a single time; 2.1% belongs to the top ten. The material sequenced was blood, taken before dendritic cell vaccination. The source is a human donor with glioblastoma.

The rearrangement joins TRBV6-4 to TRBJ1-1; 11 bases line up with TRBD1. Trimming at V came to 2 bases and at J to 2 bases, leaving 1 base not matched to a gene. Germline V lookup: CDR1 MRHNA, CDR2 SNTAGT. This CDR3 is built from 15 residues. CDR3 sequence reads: CASSDGTGGNTEAFF. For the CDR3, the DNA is TGTGCCAGCAGTGACGGGACAGGGGGTAACACTGAAGCTTTCTTT.

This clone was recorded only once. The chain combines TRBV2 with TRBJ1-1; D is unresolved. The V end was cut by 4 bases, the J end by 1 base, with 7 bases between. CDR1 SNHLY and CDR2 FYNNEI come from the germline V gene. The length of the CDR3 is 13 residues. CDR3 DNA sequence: TGTGCCAGCAGTGTGCAGGAGAACACTGAAGCTTTCTTT. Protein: CASSVQENTEAFF.

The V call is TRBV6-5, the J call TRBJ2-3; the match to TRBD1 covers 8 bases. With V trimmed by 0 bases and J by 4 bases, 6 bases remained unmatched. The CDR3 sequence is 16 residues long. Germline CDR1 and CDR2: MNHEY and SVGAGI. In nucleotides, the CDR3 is TGTGCCAGCAGTTACTCGCCAGGGGGCGCGGCAGATACGCAGTATTTT. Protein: CASSYSPGGAADTQYF.